This record covers a single T cell receptor beta chain. The antigen remains unidentified. Findings and limits, study-wide: The larger cohort examined one V-J beta rearrangement, not whole repertoires. Tumor Tregs overlapped most with tumor, then blood, naive CD4+ cells. In terms of TCR gene usage, tumor memory CD4+ T cells clustered together with blood and lymph node memory CD4+ cells, as well as with lymph node naive CD4+ cells.

Constant-region reverse primers amplified full-length variable regions, followed by semi-nested Nested Universal Primer A PCR. TCRdb processed the 5' RACE reads anew with MiXCR; each CDR3 protein has one entry. The table includes 62,000 or so distinct CDR3 sequences, roughly 22% detected once. This clonotype was obtained from a female donor with breast cancer. Sequenced sample: memory CD4+ T cells sorted from a lymph node. The subset here: memory CD4+ T cells, CD4+CD45RO+CD25-.

In DNA form, the CDR3 reads TGTGCCAGCAGCCACCGGGGACTTGACAATGAGCAGTTCTTC. Translating it yields CASSHRGLDNEQFF. The chain combines TRBV4-2 with TRBJ2-1, with D possibly matching TRBD2 (6 bases). Trimming cost V 3 bases and J 5 bases, with 11 bases left between them. The CDR3 runs 14 residues. Germline CDR1 LGHNA, CDR2 YNFKEQ.